These 29 T cell receptor beta chains originate from one sample sequenced in a study of Graves' ophthalmopathy and Graves' hyperthyroidism. Scientists amplified the TCR beta CDR3 regions from RNA transcripts. Second-round multiplex PCR came after first-round RT-PCR with HTBI primers. TCRdb used MiXCR to reprocess the multiplex PCR reads, holding one entry per CDR3 protein. The data hold around 520,000 distinct CDR3 sequences, with under 45% observed a single time. Material for sequencing was peripheral blood or thyroid tissue (not recorded which). Every receptor here comes from an adult man with Graves' hyperthyroidism.

This clonotype has a count of ten or more. J is TRBJ1-5 and V is TRBV15; D remains ambiguous. The V end lost 0 bases, the J end lost 8 bases, and 11 bases lay between the germline ends. Germline V gene data show CDR1 as LNHNV and CDR2 as YYDKDF (reference sequence). The CDR3 is 14 residues long. The CDR3 DNA sequence: TGTGCCACCAGCAGAGATCTCGGAGTGGAGCCCCAGCATTTT. Its protein product is CATSRDLGVEPQHF.

This clonotype came up many times. The gene calls are TRBV20-1 and TRBJ1-1; tentative D call: TRBD1 (6 bases). The CDR3 consists of 13 residues. Trimming shortened V by 2 bases and J by 2 bases, and 9 bases separated the two germline ends. CDR1 DFQATT and CDR2 SNEGSKA come from the germline V gene (reference sequence). Here the CDR3 reads CSARRQANTEAFF. DNA for the CDR3: TGCAGTGCTAGAAGACAGGCAAACACTGAAGCTTTCTTT.

This sequence joins TRBV5-6 and TRBJ2-7; D gene unclear. The CDR3 loop spans 12 amino acids. Germline V lookup: CDR1 SGHDT, CDR2 YYEEEE. V lost 5 bases and J 6 bases, leaving 12 bases between the germline ends. This chain's CDR3 is CASSYSDGEQYF. As DNA, the CDR3 is TGTGCCAGCAGTTACTCGGATGGCGAGCAGTACTTC.

As to this clonotype: With a much larger clone just one base away, this may be a read error. The conserved final phenylalanine or tryptophan is absent from the CDR3, which likely points to a read error. The genes are TRBV7-9 and TRBJ2-5; 7 bases are shared with TRBD1. The ends lost 4 bases at V and 0 bases at J; junction bases unmatched: 5. Germline lookup yields CDR1 SEHNR and CDR2 FQNEAQ (reference sequence). The CDR3 totals 15 residues. The CDR3 region has the DNA TGTGCCAGCAGCTCGACGGGACAGAACCAAGAGACCCAGTACCTC. It yields the protein CASSSTGQNQETQYL.

This clonotype was detected ten times or more. The genes are TRBV19 and TRBJ1-2; 8 bases are shared with TRBD1. Germline V CDR1 and CDR2: LNHDA, SQIVND (reference sequence). Unmatched junction bases numbered 11, after V lost 4 bases and J lost 4 bases. This CDR3 is 16 amino acids long. The CDR3 is CASSTHPVGQGYGYTF. CDR3 coding DNA: TGTGCCAGTAGTACCCACCCCGTCGGACAGGGCTATGGCTACACCTTC.

Many counts were recorded for this clonotype. The V gene is TRBV5-1, the J gene TRBJ1-3, with a tentative D call TRBD1 (5 bases). V was pared by 3 bases and J by 2 bases, with 9 bases between. Germline assignment: CDR1 SGHRS and CDR2 YFSETQ. The CDR3 is made up of 14 amino acids. The CDR3 reads CASSYQGAGNTIYF. The CDR3 bases are TGCGCCAGCAGCTACCAGGGCGCTGGAAACACCATATATTTT. Complete variable domain (other parts from reference TRBV5-1 and TRBJ1-3): KAGVTQTPRYLIKTRGQQVTLSCSPISGHRSVSWYQQTPGQGLQFLFEYFSETQRNKGNFPGRFSGRQFSNSRSEMNVSTLELGDSALYLCASSYQGAGNTIYFGEGSWLTVV.

This clonotype was observed at least ten times. J is TRBJ1-4 and V is TRBV29-1; TRBD1 might be the D (6 bases). The germline V gene has CDR1 SQVTM and CDR2 ANQGSEA. V lost 5 bases and J 8 bases, leaving 18 bases between the germline ends. The CDR3 consists of 14 residues. CDR3 DNA sequence: TGCAGCGTTCTTGATACAGGGCCTGGGGAAAAACTGTTTTTT. It codes for CSVLDTGPGEKLFF. The variable domain in full, completed from reference TRBV29-1 and TRBJ1-4, reads SAVISQKPSRDICQRGTSLTIQCQVDSQVTMMFWYRQQPGQSLTLIATANQGSEATYESGFVIDKFPISRPNLTFSTLTVSNMSPEDSSIYLCSVLDTGPGEKLFFGSGTQLSVL.

This chain connects TRBV7-6 to TRBJ1-5; D possibly corresponds to TRBD1 (6 bases). Trimming pared 1 base from V and 5 bases from J, leaving 12 bases between. The CDR3 length is 15 residues. The germline V gene has CDR1 SGHVS and CDR2 FNYEAQ. The CDR3 sequence: CASSLDFRGDQPQHF. CDR3 sequence (DNA): TGTGCCAGCAGCTTAGATTTCAGGGGCGATCAGCCCCAGCATTTT.

This clonotype was detected ten times or more. The CDR3 region is CATSDQISNQPQHF. CDR3 coding DNA: TGTGCCACCAGTGATCAAATTAGCAATCAGCCCCAGCATTTT. The chain links TRBV24-1 to TRBJ1-5; D unresolved. The length of the CDR3 is 14 residues. Between the trimmed V and J ends, which lost 3 bases and 0 bases, there was a span of 5 bases. Germline V gene lookup returns CDR1 KGHDR and CDR2 SFDVKD.

This clonotype came up a few times. V and J are TRBV2 and TRBJ1-2, with D maybe TRBD1 (5 bases). Trimming took off 8 bases at V and 1 base at J, with 20 bases between the two ends. Germline V gives CDR1 SNHLY, CDR2 FYNNEI. The CDR3 runs to 16 residues. For the CDR3, the DNA is TGTGCCAGCTCACCATCAACACAGGCCTTTAACTATGGCTACACCTTC. It is translated as CASSPSTQAFNYGYTF.

Ten or more counts support this clonotype. The chain is built from TRBV12-3 or TRBV12-4 and TRBJ1-2; D unclear. The CDR3 sequence is 12 residues long. The germline V and J ends were trimmed by 5 bases and 5 bases, with 9 bases remaining between them. This CDR3 is CASSRTPYGYTF. Written as DNA, the CDR3 is TGTGCCAGCAGTCGGACTCCTTATGGCTACACCTTC.

This clonotype was observed many times. CDR3 DNA: TGTGCCATCAGTGAGTCGACAGGACAGGGACAAGAGACCCAGTACTTC. Its protein product is CAISESTGQGQETQYF. This sequence joins TRBV10-3 and TRBJ2-5, with TRBD1 identical over 8 bases. Germline V CDR1 and CDR2: ENHRY, SYGVKD. V trimming: 0 bases; J trimming: 2 bases; junction bases outside the gene matches: 5. The CDR3 covers 16 residues.

This chain uses TRBV2 with TRBJ1-4; 9 positions agree with TRBD1. The V gene's germline CDR1 is SNHLY and CDR2 FYNNEI. The CDR3 runs to 15 residues. The junction had 8 bases not matched to a gene; V was cut back by 6 bases and J by 6 bases. The CDR3 protein is CASSFSDRGDEKLFF. The DNA of the CDR3 is TGTGCCAGCAGCTTCTCGGACAGGGGCGATGAAAAACTGTTTTTT.

This chain uses TRBV20-1 with TRBJ1-2; no firm D call. V was cut by 3 bases and J by 4 bases, with 12 bases left in between. Germline-derived CDR1 and CDR2 are DFQATT and SNEGSKA (reference sequence). The CDR3 is 13 residues long. The CDR3 here is CSARDGEVYGYTF. The CDR3 region has the DNA TGCAGTGCTAGGGACGGAGAAGTCTATGGCTACACCTTC.

J is TRBJ1-2 and V is TRBV9; D uncertain. V was cut by 3 bases and J by 4 bases, with 7 bases left in between. Germline CDR1 reads SGDLS; CDR2 reads YYNGEE. The CDR3 sequence is 12 residues long. DNA of the CDR3: TGTGCCAGCAGCGGGAGCACCTATGGCTACACCTTC. The encoded protein is CASSGSTYGYTF.

V and J are TRBV6-5 and TRBJ2-7; D could derive from TRBD1 or TRBD2 (5 bases each). Germline V CDR1 and CDR2: MNHEY, SVGAGI. The CDR3 loop spans 15 amino acids. V was cut by 4 bases and J by 13 bases, with 26 bases left in between. The CDR3 nucleotides read TGTGCCAGCAGTTCCGGTCCGGGACCCAGGTTGTCCGAATACTTC. This codes for CASSSGPGPRLSEYF.

On this clonotype itself: This could be a read error, since a much larger clone is one nucleotide away. This chain connects TRBV19 to TRBJ1-2; D is possibly TRBD1 (6 bases). In germline, CDR1 is LNHDA, CDR2 SQIVND (reference sequence). The CDR3 has 14 residues. DNA of the CDR3: TGTGCCAGTAGCCTACAGGGAGTCGGTGCTATGTACGCCTTC. Its translation: CASSLQGVGAMYAF.

Many counts were recorded for this clonotype. The genes are TRBV7-9 and TRBJ2-7; perhaps D is TRBD1 or TRBD2 (5 bases each). V lost 4 bases and J lost 0, with 10 bases in between. Germline assignment: CDR1 SEHNR and CDR2 FQNEAQ (reference sequence). This CDR3 region has 14 residues. In DNA, the CDR3 is TGTGCCAGCAGCTCCCGGGACGGCTCCTACGAGCAGTACTTC. This translates into CASSSRDGSYEQYF.

This clonotype came up many times. The chain recombines TRBV6-5 with TRBJ1-2, with TRBD1 matching 7 bases. CDR3 length equals 14 residues. After removal of 6 bases from V and 7 bases from J, the junction contained 11 bases not matched to a gene. Looked up from germline, CDR1 is MNHEY and CDR2 is SVGAGI. CDR3 residues: CASRPTRDSTGYTF. CDR3 DNA: TGTGCCAGCAGACCAACTCGGGACAGCACTGGCTACACCTTC.

Ten or more counts support this clonotype. The CDR3 here is CASRGLASSGELFF. The CDR3 DNA reads as TGTGCCAGCAGGGGACTAGCGTCTTCCGGGGAGCTGTTTTTT. This sequence joins TRBV12-3 or TRBV12-4 and TRBJ2-2; 10 bases fit TRBD2. V gave up 6 bases and J gave up 6 bases; unmatched junction bases: 4. The length of the CDR3 is 14 residues.

This clonotype came up many times. V and J are TRBV20-1 and TRBJ2-7; D uncertain. V shed 6 bases and J shed 7 bases, with 19 bases lying between them. Germline V lookup: CDR1 DFQATT, CDR2 SNEGSKA (reference sequence). This CDR3 has 13 residues. The CDR3 sequence is CSATESGLGEQYF. CDR3 nucleotides: TGCAGTGCCACTGAGTCTGGGCTGGGGGAGCAGTACTTC.

This clonotype was seen once. This chain uses TRBV2 with TRBJ2-3, with 11 positions matching TRBD2. In germline, CDR1 is SNHLY, CDR2 FYNNEI. J lost 2 bases, V lost 5 bases, and 3 bases had no gene match. The CDR3 loop spans 15 amino acids. The CDR3 nucleotides read TGTGCCAGCAGTTCGACTAGCGGGATCACAGATACGCAGTATTTT. Residues: CASSSTSGITDTQYF.

The rearrangement joins TRBV6-1 to TRBJ2-2; D is unresolved. This CDR3 is built from 16 residues. The V and J ends lost 2 bases and 6 bases respectively, with 16 bases between them. Germline V gene sequence: CDR1 MNHNS, CDR2 SASEGT. The CDR3 DNA sequence: TGTGCCAGCAGTGAAACAGTAGAATTCCCCTCCGGGGAGCTGTTTTTT. Translation: CASSETVEFPSGELFF.

For this clonotype: Its ends do not fully match the called genes, so a read error is possible. V gene TRBV10-3 combines with J gene TRBJ1-4; TRBD1 matches 12 bases. This CDR3 has 18 amino acids. The germline V gene has CDR1 ENHRY and CDR2 SYGVKD. The CDR3: CASSLERDRGRGGEKLFF. DNA of the CDR3: TGTGCCAGCAGTCTCGAACGGGACAGGGGGCGCGGAGGTGAAAAACTGTTTTTT.

This clonotype was observed at least ten times. The chain uses TRBV7-9 and TRBJ2-7, with 10 nucleotides matching TRBD1. CDR1 and CDR2 from the germline V gene are SEHNR and FQNEAQ (reference sequence). The CDR3 consists of 15 residues. With 3 bases clipped from V and 0 bases from J, the junction kept 2 bases outside the gene matches. The CDR3 sequence: CASSFGTGASYEQYF. The DNA of the CDR3 is TGTGCCAGCAGCTTTGGGACAGGGGCCTCCTACGAGCAGTACTTC.

The V gene is TRBV15, the J gene TRBJ2-5; TRBD1 matches at 11 bases. CDR3 size: 15 residues. V trimming: 3 bases; J trimming: 5 bases; junction bases outside the gene matches: 5. Germline V CDR1 and CDR2: LNHNV, YYDKDF (reference sequence). The CDR3 DNA sequence: TGTGCCACCAGCAGCTGGGGACAGGGGGTGGAGACCCAGTACTTC. This encodes CATSSWGQGVETQYF.

CDR3 DNA sequence: TGTGCCAGCAGCGCGACAGCCCCTAACTATGGCTACACCTTC. Translating it yields CASSATAPNYGYTF. V gene TRBV25-1 combines with J gene TRBJ1-2, with D perhaps TRBD1 (5 bases). Germline values: CDR1 MGHDK, CDR2 SYGVNS. The length of the CDR3 is 14 residues. V lost 6 bases to trimming and J lost 0 bases, with 11 bases between them.

This chain uses TRBV2 with TRBJ1-1; possible D gene TRBD1, 5 bases. Germline loops: CDR1 SNHLY, CDR2 FYNNEI. The CDR3 spans 14 residues. The germline V and J ends were trimmed by 6 bases and 6 bases, with 17 bases remaining between them. CDR3 sequence reads: CASSGAGTNSEAFF. The CDR3 DNA follows: TGTGCCAGCAGCGGGGCGGGCACCAACTCTGAAGCTTTCTTT.

The rearrangement joins TRBV29-1 to TRBJ2-7, with 8 bases matching TRBD1. From germline, CDR1 is SQVTM and CDR2 ANQGSEA. Trimming cost V 8 bases and J 0 bases; bases outside gene matches: 9. CDR3 length: 14 residues. As DNA, the CDR3 is TGCAGCACTTCCGACAGGGGCCCCTCCTACGAGCAGTACTTC. This codes for CSTSDRGPSYEQYF.